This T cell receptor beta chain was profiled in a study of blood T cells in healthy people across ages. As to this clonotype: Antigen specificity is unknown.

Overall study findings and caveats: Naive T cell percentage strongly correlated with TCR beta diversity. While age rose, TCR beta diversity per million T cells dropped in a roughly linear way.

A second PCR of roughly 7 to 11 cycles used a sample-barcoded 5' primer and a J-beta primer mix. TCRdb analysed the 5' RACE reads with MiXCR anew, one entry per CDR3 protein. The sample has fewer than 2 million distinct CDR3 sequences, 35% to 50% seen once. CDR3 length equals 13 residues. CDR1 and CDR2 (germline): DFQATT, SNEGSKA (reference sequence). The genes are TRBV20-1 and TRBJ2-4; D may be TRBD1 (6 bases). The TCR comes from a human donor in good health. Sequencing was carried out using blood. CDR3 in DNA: TGCGGTCAAGCCGGGACAAAGGGAAGCATTCAGTACTTC. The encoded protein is CGQAGTKGSIQYF.